Sequencing of this T cell receptor beta chain was carried out in a study of blood T cell repertoires in COVID-19. Background on the study: Some COVID-19 samples were acute and others convalescent; all came from the United States, Italy and Spain.

The CDR3 extends over 17 amino acids. Trimming took off 2 bases at V and 2 bases at J, with 19 bases between the two ends. Germline-derived CDR1 and CDR2 are SGHNT and YYREEE (reference sequence). Per the authors' pipeline: Estimated nucleated cell counts came from reference gene primer amplification. Sequencing was performed with immunoSEQ multiplex PCR; in TCRdb, only in-frame clones are kept and a portion is missing. The DNA gave D and trimming, while V, J and clone size come from that table. The sample shows roughly 260,000 clones, more than 80% of them seen only once. The TCR comes from a middle-aged woman with acute or convalescent COVID-19. The material sequenced was peripheral blood. V gene TRBV5-4 combines with J gene TRBJ2-5, with D tentatively TRBD1 (5 bases). The CDR3: CASSFDRRGGQQETQYF. As DNA, the CDR3 is TGTGCCAGCAGCTTCGACCGGCGCGGCGGACAACAAGAGACCCAGTACTTC.